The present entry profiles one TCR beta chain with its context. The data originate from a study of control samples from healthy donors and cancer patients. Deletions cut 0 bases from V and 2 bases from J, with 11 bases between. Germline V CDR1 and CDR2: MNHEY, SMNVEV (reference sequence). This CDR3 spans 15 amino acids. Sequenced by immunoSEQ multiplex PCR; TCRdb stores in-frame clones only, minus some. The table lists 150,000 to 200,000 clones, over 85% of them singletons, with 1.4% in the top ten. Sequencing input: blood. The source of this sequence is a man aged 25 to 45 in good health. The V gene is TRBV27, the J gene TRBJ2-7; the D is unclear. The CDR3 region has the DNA TGTGCCAGCAGTTTATCGCCGGGCCCTACCTACGAGCAGTACTTC. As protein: CASSLSPGPTYEQYF.